This T cell receptor (beta chain) was profiled in a study of regulatory T cells in long-lasting Graves disease. The authors built TCR beta libraries using iRepertoire HTBI primers and Arm-PCR of CDR3 regions. TCRdb itself ran the multiplex PCR reads through MiXCR, one entry per CDR3 protein. The repertoire consists of 500,000 to 800,000 distinct CDR3 sequences, with roughly 30% occurring once and the leading ten covering roughly 40%. As to time point: persistent/refractory GD, antithyroid drugs over 5 years with positive TRAb. There was RNA extracted from PBMCs, and the TCR library was made from it. Recruitment took place at an endocrinology department in Xi'an, China. This CDR3 has 12 amino acids. V was shortened by 1 base and J by 4 bases, with 7 bases between the two germline ends. CDR1 and CDR2 from the germline V gene are SQVTM and ANQGSEA.

The receptor comes from a female donor with Graves disease. Sequenced here: peripheral blood mononuclear cells (PBMCs), sampled when the disease was refractory, from a patient treated with antithyroid drugs. The rearrangement links TRBV29-1 to TRBJ2-5; weak D call: TRBD1 (6 bases). This CDR3 is CSVEGRGETQYF. In nucleotides, the CDR3 is TGCAGCGTTGAAGGCAGGGGAGAGACCCAGTACTTC.